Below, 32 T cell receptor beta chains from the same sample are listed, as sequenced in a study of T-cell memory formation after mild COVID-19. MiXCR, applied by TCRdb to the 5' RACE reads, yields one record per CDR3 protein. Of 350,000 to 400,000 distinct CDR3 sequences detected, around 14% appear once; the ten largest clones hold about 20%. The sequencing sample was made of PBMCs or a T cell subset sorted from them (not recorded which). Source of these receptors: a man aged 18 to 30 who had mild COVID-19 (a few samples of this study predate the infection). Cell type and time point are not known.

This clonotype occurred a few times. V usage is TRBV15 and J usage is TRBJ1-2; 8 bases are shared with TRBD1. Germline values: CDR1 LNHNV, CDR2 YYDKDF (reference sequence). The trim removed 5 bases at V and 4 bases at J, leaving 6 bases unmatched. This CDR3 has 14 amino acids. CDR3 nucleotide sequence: TGTGCCACCAGCGACAGGGGAATTAGCTATGGCTACACCTTC. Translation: CATSDRGISYGYTF.

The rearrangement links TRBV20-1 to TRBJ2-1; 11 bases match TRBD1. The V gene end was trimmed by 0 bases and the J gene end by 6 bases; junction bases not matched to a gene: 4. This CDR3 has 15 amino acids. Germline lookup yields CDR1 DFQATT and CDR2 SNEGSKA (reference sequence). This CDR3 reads CSARDPGQGGNEQFF. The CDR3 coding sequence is TGCAGTGCTAGAGATCCGGGACAGGGGGGCAATGAGCAGTTCTTC.

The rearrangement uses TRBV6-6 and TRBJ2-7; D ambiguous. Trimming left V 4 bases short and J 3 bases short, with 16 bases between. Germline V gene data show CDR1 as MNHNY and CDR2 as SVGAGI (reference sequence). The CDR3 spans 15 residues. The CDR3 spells CASSSPRLGNYEQYF. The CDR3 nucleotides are TGTGCCAGCAGTTCCCCCCGCTTGGGGAACTACGAGCAGTACTTC.

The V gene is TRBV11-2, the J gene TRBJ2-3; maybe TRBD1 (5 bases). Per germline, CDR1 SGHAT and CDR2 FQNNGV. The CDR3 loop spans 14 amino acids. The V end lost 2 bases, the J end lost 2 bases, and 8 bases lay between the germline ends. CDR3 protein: CASSLLGVTDTQYF. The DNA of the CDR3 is TGTGCCAGCAGCTTATTAGGGGTCACAGATACGCAGTATTTT.

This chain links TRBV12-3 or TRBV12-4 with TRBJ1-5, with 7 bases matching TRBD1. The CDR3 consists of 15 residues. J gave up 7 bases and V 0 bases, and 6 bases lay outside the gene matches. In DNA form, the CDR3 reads TGTGCCAGCAGTTTAGCCGACAGGGTGGGACAGCCCCAGCATTTT. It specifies CASSLADRVGQPQHF.

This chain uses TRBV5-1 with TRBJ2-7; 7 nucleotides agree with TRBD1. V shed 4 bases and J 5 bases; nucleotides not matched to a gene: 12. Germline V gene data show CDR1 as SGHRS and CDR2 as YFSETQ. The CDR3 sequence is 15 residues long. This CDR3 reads CASSRTGPLWHEQYF. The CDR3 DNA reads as TGCGCCAGCAGCCGGACAGGCCCTCTATGGCACGAGCAGTACTTC.

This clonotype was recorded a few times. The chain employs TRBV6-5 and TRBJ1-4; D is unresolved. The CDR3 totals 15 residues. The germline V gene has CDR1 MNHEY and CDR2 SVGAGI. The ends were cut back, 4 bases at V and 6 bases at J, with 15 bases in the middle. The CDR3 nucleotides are TGTGCCAGCAGTTTGACACCCCGAGCTTATGAAAAACTGTTTTTT. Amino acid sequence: CASSLTPRAYEKLFF.

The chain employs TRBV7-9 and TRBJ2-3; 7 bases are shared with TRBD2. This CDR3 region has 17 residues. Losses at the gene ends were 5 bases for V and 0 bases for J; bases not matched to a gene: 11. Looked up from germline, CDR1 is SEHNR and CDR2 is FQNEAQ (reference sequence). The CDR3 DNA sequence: TGTGCCAGCAGCACTGTTGGCGGGGGACCCAGCACAGATACGCAGTATTTT. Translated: CASSTVGGGPSTDTQYF.

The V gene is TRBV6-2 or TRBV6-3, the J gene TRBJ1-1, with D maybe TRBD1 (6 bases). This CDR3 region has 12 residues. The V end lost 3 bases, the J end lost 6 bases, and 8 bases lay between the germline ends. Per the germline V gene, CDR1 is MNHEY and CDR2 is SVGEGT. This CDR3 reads CASSYGQPEAFF. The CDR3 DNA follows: TGTGCCAGCAGTTATGGACAGCCTGAAGCTTTCTTT.

CDR3 in DNA: TGTGCCAGCAGTTTATCCGCCTACGTTTCACCCCTCCACTTT. This translates into CASSLSAYVSPLHF. The chain is built from TRBV28 and TRBJ1-6; no clear D gene. Germline-derived CDR1 and CDR2 are MDHEN and SYDVKM. CDR3 length: 14 amino acids. Trimming cost V 1 base and J 9 bases, with 10 bases left between them.

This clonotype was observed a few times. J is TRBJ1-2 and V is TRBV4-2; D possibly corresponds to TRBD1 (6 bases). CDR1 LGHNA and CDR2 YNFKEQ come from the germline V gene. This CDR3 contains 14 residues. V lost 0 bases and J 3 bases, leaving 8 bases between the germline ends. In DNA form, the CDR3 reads TGTGCCAGCAGCCAAGAACAGGGCGACTATGGCTACACCTTC. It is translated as CASSQEQGDYGYTF.

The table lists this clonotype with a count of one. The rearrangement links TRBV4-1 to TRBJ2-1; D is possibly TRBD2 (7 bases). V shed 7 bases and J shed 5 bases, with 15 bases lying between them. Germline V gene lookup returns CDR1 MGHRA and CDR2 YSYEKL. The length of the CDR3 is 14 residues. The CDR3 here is CASTLGGGNNEQFF. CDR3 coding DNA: TGCGCCAGCACCCTAGGCGGGGGCAACAATGAGCAGTTCTTC.

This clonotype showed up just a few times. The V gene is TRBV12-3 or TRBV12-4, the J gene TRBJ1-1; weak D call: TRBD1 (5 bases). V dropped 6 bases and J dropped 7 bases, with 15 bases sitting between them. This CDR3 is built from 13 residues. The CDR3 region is CASRPTGPHEAFF. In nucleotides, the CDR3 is TGTGCCAGCAGACCGACGGGGCCGCATGAAGCTTTCTTT.

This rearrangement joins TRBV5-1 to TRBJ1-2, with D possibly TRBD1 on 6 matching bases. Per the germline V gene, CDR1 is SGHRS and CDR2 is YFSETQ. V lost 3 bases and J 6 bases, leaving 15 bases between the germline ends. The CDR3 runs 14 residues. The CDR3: CASSSRGGADGYTF. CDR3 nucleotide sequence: TGCGCCAGCAGCTCACGCGGGGGCGCGGATGGCTACACCTTC.

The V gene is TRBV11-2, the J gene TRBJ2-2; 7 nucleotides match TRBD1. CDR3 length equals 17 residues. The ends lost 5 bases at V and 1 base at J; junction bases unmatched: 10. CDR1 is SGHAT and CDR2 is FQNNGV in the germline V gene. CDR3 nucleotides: TGTGCCAGCAGCCCGTGGCCGGGACAGCGGAACACCGGGGAGCTGTTTTTT. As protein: CASSPWPGQRNTGELFF.

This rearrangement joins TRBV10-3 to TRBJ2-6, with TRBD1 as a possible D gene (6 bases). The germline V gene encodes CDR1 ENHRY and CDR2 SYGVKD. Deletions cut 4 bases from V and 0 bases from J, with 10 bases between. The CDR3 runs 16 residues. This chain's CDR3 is CAISGTASSGANVLTF. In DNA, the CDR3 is TGTGCCATCAGTGGGACAGCCAGCTCTGGGGCCAACGTCCTGACTTTC.

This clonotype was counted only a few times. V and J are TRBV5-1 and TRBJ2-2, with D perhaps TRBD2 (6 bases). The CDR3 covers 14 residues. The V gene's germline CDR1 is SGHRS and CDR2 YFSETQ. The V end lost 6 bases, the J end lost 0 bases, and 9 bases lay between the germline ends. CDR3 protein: CASNGGANTGELFF. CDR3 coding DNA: TGCGCCAGCAACGGCGGGGCGAACACCGGGGAGCTGTTTTTT.

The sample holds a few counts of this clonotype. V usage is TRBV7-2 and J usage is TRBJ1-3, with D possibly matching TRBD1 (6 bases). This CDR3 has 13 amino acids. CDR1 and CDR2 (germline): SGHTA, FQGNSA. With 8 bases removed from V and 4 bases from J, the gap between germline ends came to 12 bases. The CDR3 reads CASGRGGGNTIYF. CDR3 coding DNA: TGTGCCAGCGGCAGGGGAGGCGGAAACACCATATATTTT.

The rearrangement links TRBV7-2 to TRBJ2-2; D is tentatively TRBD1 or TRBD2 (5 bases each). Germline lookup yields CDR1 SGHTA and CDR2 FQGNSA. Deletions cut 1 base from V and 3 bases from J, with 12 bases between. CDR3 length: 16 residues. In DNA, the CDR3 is TGTGCCAGCAGCTTAGGAGGGACGGCTCACACCGGGGAGCTGTTTTTT. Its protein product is CASSLGGTAHTGELFF.

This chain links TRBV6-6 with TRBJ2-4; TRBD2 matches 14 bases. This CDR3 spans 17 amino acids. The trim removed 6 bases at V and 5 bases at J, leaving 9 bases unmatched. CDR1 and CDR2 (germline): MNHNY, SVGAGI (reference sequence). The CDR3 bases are TGTGCCAGCAGAGGGATAGGACTAGCGGGGGGTCAAAACATTCAGTACTTC. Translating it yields CASRGIGLAGGQNIQYF.

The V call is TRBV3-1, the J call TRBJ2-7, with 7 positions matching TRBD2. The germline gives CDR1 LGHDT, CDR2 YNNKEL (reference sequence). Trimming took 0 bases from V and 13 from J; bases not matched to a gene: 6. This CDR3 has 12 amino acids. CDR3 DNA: TGTGCCAGCAGCCAAGATGGTGGACTAGAATACTTC. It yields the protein CASSQDGGLEYF.

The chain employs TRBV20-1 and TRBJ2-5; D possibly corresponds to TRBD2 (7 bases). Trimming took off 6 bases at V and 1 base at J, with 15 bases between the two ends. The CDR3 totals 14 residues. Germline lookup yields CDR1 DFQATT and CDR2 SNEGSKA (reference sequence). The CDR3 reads CSAEEGGFQETQYF. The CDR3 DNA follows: TGCAGTGCCGAAGAGGGGGGGTTCCAAGAGACCCAGTACTTC.

Written as DNA, the CDR3 is TGCGCCAGCAGCCAGTACAGGGGGTCAAATGAGCAGTTCTTC. This sequence encodes CASSQYRGSNEQFF. The gene calls are TRBV4-3 and TRBJ2-1, with 8 nucleotides matching TRBD1. V lost 3 bases to trimming and J lost 7 bases; unmatched junction nucleotides: 5. CDR3 length: 14 amino acids. The germline CDR1 and CDR2 sequences are LGHNA and YSLEER.

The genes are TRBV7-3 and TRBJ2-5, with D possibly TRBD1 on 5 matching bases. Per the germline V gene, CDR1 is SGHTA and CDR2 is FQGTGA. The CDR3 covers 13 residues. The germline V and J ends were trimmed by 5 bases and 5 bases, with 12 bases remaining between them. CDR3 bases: TGTGCCAGCAGCCACCGACAGAGGGAGACCCAGTACTTC. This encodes CASSHRQRETQYF.

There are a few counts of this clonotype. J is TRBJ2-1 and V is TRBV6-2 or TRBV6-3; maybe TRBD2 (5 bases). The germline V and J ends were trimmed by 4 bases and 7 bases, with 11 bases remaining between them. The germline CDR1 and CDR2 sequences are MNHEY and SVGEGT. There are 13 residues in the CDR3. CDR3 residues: CASSLRWENEQFF. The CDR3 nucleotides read TGTGCCAGCAGTTTACGTTGGGAGAATGAGCAGTTCTTC.

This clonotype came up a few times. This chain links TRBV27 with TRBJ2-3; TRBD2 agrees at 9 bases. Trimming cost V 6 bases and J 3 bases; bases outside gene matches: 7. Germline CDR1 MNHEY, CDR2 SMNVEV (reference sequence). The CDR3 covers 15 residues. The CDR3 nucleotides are TGTGCCAGCAGCCAGCGGGGGGTGAGGACAGATACGCAGTATTTT. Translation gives CASSQRGVRTDTQYF.

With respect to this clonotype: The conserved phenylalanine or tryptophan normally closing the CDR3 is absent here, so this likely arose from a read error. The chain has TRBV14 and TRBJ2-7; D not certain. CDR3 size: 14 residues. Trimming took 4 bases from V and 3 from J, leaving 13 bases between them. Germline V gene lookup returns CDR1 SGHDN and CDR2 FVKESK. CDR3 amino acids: CASSPPRRSYEQYL. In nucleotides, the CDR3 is TGTGCCAGCAGCCCACCCCGCAGGAGCTACGAGCAGTACTTA.

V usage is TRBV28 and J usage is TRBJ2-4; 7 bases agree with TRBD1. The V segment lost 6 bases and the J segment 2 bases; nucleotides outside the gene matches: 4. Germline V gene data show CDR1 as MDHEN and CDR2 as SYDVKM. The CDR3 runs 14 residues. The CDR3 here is CASRIQGPKNIQYF. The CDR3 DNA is TGTGCCAGCAGAATACAGGGGCCCAAAAACATTCAGTACTTC.

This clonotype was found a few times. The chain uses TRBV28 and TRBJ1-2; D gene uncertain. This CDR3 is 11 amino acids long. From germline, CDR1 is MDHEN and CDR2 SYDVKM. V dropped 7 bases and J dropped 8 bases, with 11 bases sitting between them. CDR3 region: CASKSLGGYTF. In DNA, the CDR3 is TGTGCCAGCAAGTCGCTCGGCGGCTACACCTTC.

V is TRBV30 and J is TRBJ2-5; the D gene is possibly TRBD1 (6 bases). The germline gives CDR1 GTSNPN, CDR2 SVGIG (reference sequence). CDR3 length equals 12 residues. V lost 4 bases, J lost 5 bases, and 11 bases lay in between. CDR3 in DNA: TGTGCCTGGACAGGGGCCGGGGAGACCCAGTACTTC. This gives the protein CAWTGAGETQYF.

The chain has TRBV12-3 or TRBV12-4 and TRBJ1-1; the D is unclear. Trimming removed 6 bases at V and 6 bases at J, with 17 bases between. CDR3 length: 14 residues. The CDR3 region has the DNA TGTGCCAGCAGAAACAGCGGGGTGGGCGCTGAAGCTTTCTTT. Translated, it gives CASRNSGVGAEAFF.

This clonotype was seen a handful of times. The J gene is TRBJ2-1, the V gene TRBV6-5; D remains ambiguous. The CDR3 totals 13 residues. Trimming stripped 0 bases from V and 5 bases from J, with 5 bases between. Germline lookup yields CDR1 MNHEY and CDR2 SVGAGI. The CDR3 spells CASSYSTNNEQFF. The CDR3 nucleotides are TGTGCCAGCAGTTACTCGACCAACAATGAGCAGTTCTTC.